In this sample, the clone carrying this T cell receptor (beta chain) turned up a few times. As yet, its antigen is unknown. Other nucleotide sequences from this sample produce the same CDR3. Germline values: CDR1 SGDLS, CDR2 YYNGEE. J lost 3 bases, V lost 4 bases, and 6 bases had no gene match. The CDR3 consists of 16 residues. Measured with immunoSEQ multiplex PCR; TCRdb has only the in-frame clones, and not every one. The data contain around 1.5 million clones, 95% to 99% of them singletons. Memory CD4+ cells were the fraction left after CD45RA+ naive selection. This sample was taken from a study of shared clonotypes between healthy human individuals. Study-level background: A couple of women and three men aged 18 to 49 served as donors.

Study outcomes and limitations: Large sequencing depth failed to make sorted-subset sequencing complete, rarefaction showed.

V gene TRBV9 combines with J gene TRBJ2-1, with 11 bases identical to TRBD2. The sequencing input was naive CD4+ T cells sorted from blood. The sample's subset: CD45RA+ positively selected. The TCR originated in a man younger than 40 in good health. The CDR3 is CASSPTGTSGYNEQFF. CDR3 in DNA: TGTGCCAGCAGCCCCACCGGGACTAGCGGCTACAATGAGCAGTTCTTC.